This T cell receptor beta chain was identified during a study of CD8+ T cells in alopecia areata. Study-wide results and limits: It was less clear whether patients shared TCRs than it was in mice, possibly because of HLA. Affected scalp, especially in alopecia totalis/universalis, had a higher clonality than normal scalp did.

Points on this clone: Its antigen remains unknown.

V lost 5 bases and J lost 1, with 11 bases in between. Germline-derived CDR1 and CDR2 are SEHNR and FQNEAQ (reference sequence). The CDR3 has 14 amino acids. Obtained from alopecia areata patients were lesional scalp punch biopsies along with peripheral blood. RNA, once extracted, was reverse transcribed into cDNA for use as the sequencing template. TCRdb keeps only in-frame clones here, not all; method: immunoSEQ multiplex PCR. The profile shows 65,000 to 95,000 clones, 51% of them singletons. This chain connects TRBV7-9 to TRBJ2-5; either TRBD1 or TRBD2 may supply D (5 bases each). Sequenced sample: NKG2D-high CD8+ T cells sorted from blood. The TCR originated in a human donor with alopecia areata. CDR3 nucleotide sequence: TGTGCCAGCAGCCCCGGGACGCCCCAAGAGACCCAGTACTTC. As protein: CASSPGTPQETQYF. Looking up the rest from reference TRBV7-9 and TRBJ2-5 gives the full variable domain: DTGVSQNPRHKITKRGQNVTFRCDPISEHNRLYWYRQTLGQGPEFLTYFQNEAQLEKSRLLSDRFSAERPKGSFSTLEIQRTEQGDSAMYLCASSPGTPQETQYFGPGTRLLVL.